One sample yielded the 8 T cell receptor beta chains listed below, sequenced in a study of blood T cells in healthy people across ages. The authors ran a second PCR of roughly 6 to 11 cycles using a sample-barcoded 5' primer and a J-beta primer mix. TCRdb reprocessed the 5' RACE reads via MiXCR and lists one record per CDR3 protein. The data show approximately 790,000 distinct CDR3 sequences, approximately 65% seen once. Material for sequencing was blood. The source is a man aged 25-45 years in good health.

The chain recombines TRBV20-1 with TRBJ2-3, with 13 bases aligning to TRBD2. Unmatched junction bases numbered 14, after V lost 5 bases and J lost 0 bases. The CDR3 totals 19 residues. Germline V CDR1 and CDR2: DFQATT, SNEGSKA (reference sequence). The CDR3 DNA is TGCAGTGCTTCTCAACCTCCGGGACTAGCGGGGTCGAGCACAGATACGCAGTATTTT. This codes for CSASQPPGLAGSSTDTQYF.

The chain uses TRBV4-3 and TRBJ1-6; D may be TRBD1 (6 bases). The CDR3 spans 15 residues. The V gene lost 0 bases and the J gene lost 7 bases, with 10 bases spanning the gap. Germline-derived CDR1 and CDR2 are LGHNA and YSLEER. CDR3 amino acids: CASSQETGGNSPLHF. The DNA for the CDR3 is TGCGCCAGCAGCCAAGAGACAGGAGGGAATTCACCCCTCCACTTT.

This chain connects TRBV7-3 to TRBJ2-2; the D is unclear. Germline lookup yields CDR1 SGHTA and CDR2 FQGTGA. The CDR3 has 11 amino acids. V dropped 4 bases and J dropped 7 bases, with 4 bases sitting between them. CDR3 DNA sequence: TGTGCCAGCAGCTCCAGCGGGGAGCTGTTTTTT. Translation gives CASSSSGELFF.

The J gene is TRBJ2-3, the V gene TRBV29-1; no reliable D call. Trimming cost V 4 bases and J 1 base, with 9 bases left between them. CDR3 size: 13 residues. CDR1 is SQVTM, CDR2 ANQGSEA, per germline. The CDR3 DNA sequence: TGCAGCGTTGTACCGACCCGCACAGATACGCAGTATTTT. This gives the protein CSVVPTRTDTQYF.

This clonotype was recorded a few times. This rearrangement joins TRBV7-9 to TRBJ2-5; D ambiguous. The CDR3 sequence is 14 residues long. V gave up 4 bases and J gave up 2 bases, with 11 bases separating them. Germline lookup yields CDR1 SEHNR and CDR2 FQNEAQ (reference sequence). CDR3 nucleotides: TGTGCCAGCAGCTCACCGGGCACTCAAGAGACCCAGTACTTC. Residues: CASSSPGTQETQYF.

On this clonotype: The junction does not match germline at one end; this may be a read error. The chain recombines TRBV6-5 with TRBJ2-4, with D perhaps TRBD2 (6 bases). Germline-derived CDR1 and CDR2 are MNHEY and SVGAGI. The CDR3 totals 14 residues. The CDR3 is CAGSAHGGIDIQYF. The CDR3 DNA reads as TGTGCCGGCAGTGCCCACGGGGGAATAGACATTCAGTACTTC.

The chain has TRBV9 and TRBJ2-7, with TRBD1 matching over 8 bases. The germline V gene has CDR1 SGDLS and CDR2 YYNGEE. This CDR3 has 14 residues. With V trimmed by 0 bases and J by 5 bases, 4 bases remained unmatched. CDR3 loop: CASSVATGGDEQYF. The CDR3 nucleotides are TGTGCCAGCAGCGTAGCTACAGGGGGTGACGAGCAGTACTTC.

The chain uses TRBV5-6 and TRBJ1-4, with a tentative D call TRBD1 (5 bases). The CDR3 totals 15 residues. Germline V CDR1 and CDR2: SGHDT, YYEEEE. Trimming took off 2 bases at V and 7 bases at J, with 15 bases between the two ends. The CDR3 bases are TGTGCCAGCAGCTTTGGGGAGGGGCTAAGTGAAAAACTGTTTTTT. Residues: CASSFGEGLSEKLFF. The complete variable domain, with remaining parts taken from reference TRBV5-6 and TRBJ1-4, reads DAGVTQSPTHLIKTRGQQVTLRCSPKSGHDTVSWYQQALGQGPQFIFQYYEEEERQRGNFPDRFSGHQFPNYSSELNVNALLLGDSALYLCASSFGEGLSEKLFFGSGTQLSVL.